This T cell receptor beta chain was obtained from a study of blood T cell repertoires in COVID-19. Study-wide context: From the United States, Italy and Spain came samples of acute and convalescent COVID-19. Nucleic acid was either cDNA or gDNA, and it came from T cells, B-cell-depleted T cells, or PBMCs.

Assay used: immunoSEQ multiplex PCR; TCRdb lists only in-frame clones, some missing. Among about 150,000 clones, 70% to 90% were seen once, and the ten largest hold around 0.63%. Trimming shortened V by 2 bases and J by 0 bases, and 8 bases separated the two germline ends. The CDR3 length is 15 residues. Germline V gives CDR1 MNHEY, CDR2 SVGEGT. Sequenced input: peripheral blood. The receptor's source is a man between 60 and 70 years old with COVID-19, enrolled during active disease. The chain joins TRBV6-2 or TRBV6-3 to TRBJ2-1; D remains ambiguous. The CDR3 DNA is TGTGCCAGCAGTTACATGATCAGCTCCTACAATGAGCAGTTCTTC. It encodes CASSYMISSYNEQFF.